The rows below give T cell receptor beta chains drawn from one sample of a study of blood T cell repertoires in COVID-19. Method: immunoSEQ multiplex PCR; TCRdb's copy keeps in-frame clones and lacks some. Among around 120,000 clones listed, more than 70% were seen once. Specimen: peripheral blood. These receptors were collected from a man of 80 years or more with active or convalescent COVID-19. Each CDR3 is given with its conserved first and last residue. D genes are given only for firm matches. Not every row has a clone size; where given, it reads once, few, many or a size class.

clone size	V gene	J gene	CDR3 length	D gene	CDR3 protein	CDR3 DNA
-	TRBV6-2/TRBV6-3	TRBJ2-1	16	TRBD2	CASSYPRTSGDNEQFF	TGTGCCAGCAGTTACCCAAGGACTAGCGGGGATAATGAGCAGTTCTTC
-	TRBV5-1	TRBJ2-1	14	-	CASSLPLEYNEQFF	TGCGCCAGCAGCTTACCACTAGAGTACAATGAGCAGTTCTTC
-	TRBV27	TRBJ1-6	14	TRBD1	CASKSRDRDSPLHF	TGTGCCAGCAAGAGCCGGGACAGGGATTCACCCCTCCACTTT
-	TRBV4-1	TRBJ1-5	18	-	CASSPTPPGGISNQPQHF	TGCGCCAGCAGCCCTACCCCCCCGGGGGGAATAAGCAATCAGCCCCAGCATTTT
few	TRBV7-9	TRBJ2-3	14	-	CASTIGGATDTQYF	TGTGCCAGCACCATAGGGGGGGCCACAGATACGCAGTATTTT
-	TRBV6-5	TRBJ2-1	15	TRBD1	CASSTKTGGYNEQFF	TGTGCCAGCAGTACCAAGACAGGGGGGTACAATGAGCAGTTCTTC
-	TRBV11-3	TRBJ1-5	16	TRBD1	CASSFRQGKRKRPQHF	TGTGCCAGCAGCTTTCGACAGGGAAAGAGGAAACGTCCCCAGCATTTT
-	TRBV11-2	TRBJ2-1	13	TRBD1	CASGTGAVNEQFF	TGTGCCAGCGGGACAGGGGCGGTTAATGAGCAGTTCTTC
-	TRBV4-3	TRBJ1-1	13	-	CASSQVINTEAFF	TGCGCCAGCAGCCAAGTAATTAACACTGAAGCTTTCTTT
-	TRBV5-4	TRBJ2-3	16	-	CASSLGGPGVTDTQYF	TGTGCCAGCAGCTTGGGGGGTCCGGGAGTCACAGATACGCAGTATTTT
-	TRBV6-5	TRBJ1-4	14	TRBD1	CASKETGNNEKLFF	TGTGCCAGCAAGGAGACAGGGAATAATGAAAAACTGTTTTTT
few	TRBV7-6	TRBJ1-6	15	-	CASSLLTADNSPLHF	TGTGCCAGCAGCCTACTGACAGCTGATAATTCACCCCTCCACTTT
-	TRBV27	TRBJ2-7	15	-	CASSLGPQGSYEQYF	TGTGCCAGCAGTTTAGGCCCCCAGGGCTCCTACGAGCAGTACTTC
-	TRBV25-1	TRBJ1-5	14	-	CASSEGQGTQPQHF	TGTGCCAGCTCTGAAGGGCAGGGAACTCAGCCCCAGCATTTT
-	TRBV28	TRBJ2-7	13	-	CASSLRAAPEQYF	TGTGCCAGCAGTTTGCGAGCGGCTCCCGAGCAGTACTTC
-	TRBV15	TRBJ2-7	12	-	CATSRDAALKYF	TGTGCCACCAGCAGAGATGCGGCTCTAAAGTACTTC
-	TRBV4-3	TRBJ1-6	15	-	CASSQEDRDNSPLHF	TGCGCCAGCAGCCAAGAGGACAGAGATAATTCACCCCTCCACTTT
-	TRBV7-2	TRBJ2-4	14	TRBD2	CASSSTGTSIYNHF	TGTGCCAGCAGCTCAACCGGGACTAGCATCTATAACCACTTC
-	TRBV6-2/TRBV6-3	TRBJ1-1	14	-	CASSYREGRTEAFF	TGTGCCAGCAGTTATCGGGAGGGGAGGACTGAAGCTTTCTTT
-	TRBV12-2	TRBJ1-5	16	-	CASRLAMRGHNQPQHF	TGTGCAAGTCGCTTAGCGATGAGGGGACACAATCAGCCCCAGCATTTT
-	TRBV4-3	TRBJ1-4	17	TRBD1	CASSQDWRQGFDEKLFF	TGCGCCAGCAGCCAAGATTGGAGACAGGGATTTGATGAAAAACTGTTTTTT
-	TRBV23-1	TRBJ1-5	17	TRBD1	CASSQTSDREGNQPQHF	TGCGCCAGCAGTCAAACGTCAGACAGGGAGGGCAATCAGCCCCAGCATTTT
-	TRBV28	TRBJ1-2	13	-	CASSSGGNYGYTF	TGTGCCAGCAGTTCGGGGGGCAACTATGGCTACACCTTC
-	TRBV7-2	TRBJ1-3	15	-	CASSLTGSFGNTIYF	TGTGCCAGCAGCTTGACAGGCTCTTTCGGAAACACCATATATTTT
-	TRBV4-3	TRBJ1-4	15	TRBD1	CASSQAGQGREKLFF	TGCGCCAGCAGCCAGGCGGGACAGGGTCGAGAAAAACTGTTTTTT
-	TRBV7-3	TRBJ2-1	13	-	CASSPGRSREQFF	TGTGCCAGCAGCCCTGGTAGGAGTAGGGAGCAGTTCTTC
-	TRBV30	TRBJ2-1	12	TRBD2	CALGLISNEQFF	TGTGCCTTGGGACTAATTTCCAATGAGCAGTTCTTC
-	TRBV29-1	TRBJ1-1	11	-	CSVYGNTEAFF	TGCAGCGTTTACGGGAACACTGAAGCTTTCTTT
-	TRBV5-1	TRBJ2-5	13	TRBD2	CASSPGGQETQYF	TGCGCCAGCAGCCCGGGGGGCCAAGAGACCCAGTACTTC
-	TRBV20-1	TRBJ2-5	14	-	CSASRSGEVETQYF	TGCAGTGCTAGTCGATCCGGGGAGGTGGAGACCCAGTACTTC
-	TRBV6-5	TRBJ1-1	13	-	CASSSAGIPEAFF	TGTGCCAGCAGTTCGGCAGGGATTCCTGAAGCTTTCTTT
-	TRBV2	TRBJ1-1	14	-	CASGSPTGSTEAFF	TGTGCCAGCGGAAGTCCCACAGGGTCCACTGAAGCTTTCTTT
few	TRBV29-1	TRBJ2-1	12	-	CSSVRSFDEQFF	TGCAGCTCCGTCCGGAGTTTCGATGAGCAGTTCTTC
-	TRBV5-1	TRBJ2-7	14	TRBD1	CASSFQTGSYEQYF	TGCGCCAGCAGCTTTCAGACAGGGTCCTACGAGCAGTACTTC
few	TRBV6-4	TRBJ2-3	16	TRBD2	CASSDHGGGGTDTQYF	TGTGCCAGCAGTGACCATGGCGGGGGGGGCACAGATACGCAGTATTTT
-	TRBV19	TRBJ1-5	14	-	CASSPEWGGGPQHF	TGTGCCAGTAGTCCCGAATGGGGCGGGGGCCCCCAGCATTTT
-	TRBV9	TRBJ2-2	16	TRBD1	CASSAAPGGHTGELFF	TGTGCCAGCAGCGCCGCCCCAGGGGGACACACCGGGGAGCTGTTTTTT
once	TRBV29-1	TRBJ2-7	18	TRBD2	CSVEDPVSGGDGVYEQYF	TGCAGCGTTGAAGATCCGGTTAGCGGGGGGGACGGCGTCTACGAGCAGTACTTC
once	TRBV6-5	TRBJ2-5	14	TRBD1	CASSRQGTQETQYF	TGTGCCAGCAGCCGACAGGGAACCCAAGAGACCCAGTACTTC
-	TRBV28	TRBJ2-5	16	TRBD1	CASRAVGQGVWETQYF	TGTGCCAGCAGAGCGGTGGGACAGGGGGTTTGGGAGACCCAGTACTTC
-	TRBV7-9	TRBJ1-3	16	-	CASSMGGVGSGNTIYF	TGTGCCAGCAGCATGGGGGGAGTCGGCTCTGGAAACACCATATATTTT
-	TRBV19	TRBJ2-6	15	-	CASSPQGNGANVLTF	TGTGCCAGTAGCCCTCAGGGCAACGGGGCCAACGTCCTGACTTTC
-	TRBV18	TRBJ1-3	16	TRBD1	CASSFGTGGSGNTIYF	TGTGCCAGCTCATTCGGGACAGGGGGTTCTGGAAACACCATATATTTT
-	TRBV2	TRBJ2-7	13	-	CASGGQSSYEQYF	TGTGCCAGCGGGGGACAAAGCTCCTACGAGCAGTACTTC
-	TRBV5-5	TRBJ1-1	15	-	CASSSPLSGNTEAFF	TGTGCCAGCAGCTCACCACTTTCAGGGAACACTGAAGCTTTCTTT
once	TRBV6-5	TRBJ1-2	14	-	CASSLSTGNGGYTF	TGTGCCAGCAGCCTCTCCACAGGGAATGGCGGCTACACCTTC
few	TRBV5-6	TRBJ2-7	15	TRBD1	CASSWRGTGYYEQYF	TGTGCCAGCAGCTGGAGAGGGACAGGGTACTACGAGCAGTACTTC
-	TRBV18	TRBJ1-2	15	-	CASSPPEGANYGYTF	TGTGCCAGCTCACCACCCGAGGGGGCTAACTATGGCTACACCTTC
-	TRBV5-4	TRBJ2-1	17	-	CASSTGGGGQIHNEQFF	TGTGCCAGCAGCACCGGAGGTGGAGGACAGATCCACAATGAGCAGTTCTTC
-	TRBV29-1	TRBJ2-1	13	TRBD1	CSASRQGYNEQFF	TGCAGCGCCTCTAGACAGGGGTACAATGAGCAGTTCTTC
-	TRBV18	TRBJ1-1	14	-	CASSPGTKGTEAFF	TGTGCCAGCTCACCGGGGACAAAGGGAACTGAAGCTTTCTTT
-	TRBV19	TRBJ1-4	14	-	CASSILGADEKLFF	TGTGCCAGTAGTATATTGGGTGCGGATGAAAAACTGTTTTTT
-	TRBV7-2	TRBJ2-3	15	-	CASSFGGSSTDTQYF	TGTGCCAGCAGCTTCGGCGGATCTAGCACAGATACGCAGTATTTT
-	TRBV14	TRBJ1-1	15	TRBD1	CASSHPGTGVWWAFF	TGTGCCAGCAGCCACCCCGGGACAGGCGTATGGTGGGCTTTCTTT